Below are 11 T cell receptor beta chains sequenced from a single sample in a study of blood T cell repertoires in COVID-19. The protocol was immunoSEQ multiplex PCR, while the TCRdb copy is restricted to in-frame clones and leaves out a portion. Altogether some 70,000 clones are present, 84% being singletons, with the ten largest covering approximately 4.1%. The source material was peripheral blood. These TCRs come from a woman in her sixties with acute or convalescent COVID-19.

This chain links TRBV6-5 with TRBJ1-1, with D maybe TRBD1 (6 bases). There are 14 residues in the CDR3. Trimming left V 5 bases short and J 1 base short, with 11 bases between. CDR1 and CDR2 (germline): MNHEY, SVGAGI. CDR3 DNA: TGTGCCAGCAGTAACAGGGACCAGAACACTGAAGCTTTCTTT. Encoded protein: CASSNRDQNTEAFF.

V gene TRBV21-1 combines with J gene TRBJ1-2. TRBV21-1 is deemed a pseudogene. This CDR3 region has 16 residues. The CDR3 DNA sequence: TGTGCCAGCAGCTCCGCCTGGCGGGGAACCTACTATGGCTACACCTTC. This codes for CASSSAWRGTYYGYTF.

V is TRBV6-5 and J is TRBJ2-7; 10 bases fit TRBD1. Germline CDR1 reads MNHEY; CDR2 reads SVGAGI. CDR3 length: 15 amino acids. V was pared by 5 bases and J by 4 bases, with 8 bases of the junction left unmatched. The CDR3 coding sequence is TGTGCCAGCAGTCCACGGGGGACAGGGGAATACGAGCAGTACTTC. The encoded protein is CASSPRGTGEYEQYF.

This clone was found a few times. The chain carries TRBV30 and TRBJ1-1; the match to TRBD1 covers 7 bases. V gave up 0 bases and J gave up 3 bases; unmatched junction bases: 10. The CDR3 totals 16 residues. Germline V gives CDR1 GTSNPN, CDR2 SVGIG (reference sequence). The CDR3 DNA reads as TGTGCCTGGAGTGTTTTAGGGCAGGGGGGTCACACTGAAGCTTTCTTT. It codes for CAWSVLGQGGHTEAFF.

The chain is built from TRBV7-9 and TRBJ2-3, with TRBD2 matching 8 bases. V shed 5 bases and J 6 bases; nucleotides not matched to a gene: 16. CDR1 and CDR2 from the germline V gene are SEHNR and FQNEAQ (reference sequence). The CDR3 is 17 residues long. CDR3 DNA sequence: TGTGCCAGCAGCCGCCCGGTGACTGAGCGGGGGAGGGATACGCAGTATTTT. It yields the protein CASSRPVTERGRDTQYF.

V and J are TRBV9 and TRBJ2-2; possible D gene TRBD1, 6 bases. The CDR3 length is 15 residues. Deletions cut 4 bases from V and 0 bases from J, with 10 bases between. Germline V gives CDR1 SGDLS, CDR2 YYNGEE. The CDR3 nucleotides read TGTGCCAGCAGCCCGGACAGACCGAACACCGGGGAGCTGTTTTTT. Amino acids: CASSPDRPNTGELFF.

The J gene is TRBJ1-1, the V gene TRBV7-9; D not certain. V lost 4 bases, J lost 1 base, and 10 bases lay in between. The CDR3 consists of 14 residues. Germline V lookup: CDR1 SEHNR, CDR2 FQNEAQ (reference sequence). CDR3 DNA sequence: TGTGCCAGCAGCTCCCTGCCAGGGAACACTGAAGCTTTCTTT. As protein: CASSSLPGNTEAFF.

The V gene is TRBV15, the J gene TRBJ2-3; possible D gene TRBD1, 6 bases. The V gene's germline CDR1 is LNHNV and CDR2 YYDKDF (reference sequence). The CDR3 contains 16 residues. Trimming cost V 6 bases and J 0 bases, with 16 bases left between them. As DNA, the CDR3 is TGTGCCACCAGAAGCCCAGGGACACCTAGCACAGATACGCAGTATTTT. Translation: CATRSPGTPSTDTQYF.

The rearrangement uses TRBV6-5 and TRBJ1-3; 7 bases agree with TRBD1. CDR3 length: 15 residues. Germline values: CDR1 MNHEY, CDR2 SVGAGI. V shed 4 bases, J shed 0 bases, and the junction held 3 bases outside the gene matches. CDR3 nucleotides: TGTGCCAGCAGTTTGACAGGGACCTCTGGAAACACCATATATTTT. This sequence encodes CASSLTGTSGNTIYF.

The V and J genes are TRBV24-1 and TRBJ1-2; 10 bases agree with TRBD1. Germline V gene data show CDR1 as KGHDR and CDR2 as SFDVKD. The CDR3 contains 15 residues. J was trimmed by 8 bases and V by 4 bases; bases with no gene match: 9. The CDR3 DNA is TGTGCCACCAGTGACTCCGGGACAGGGGTTTCCGGCTACACCTTC. This encodes CATSDSGTGVSGYTF.

The CDR3 protein is CASSSQLNQPQHF. CDR3 DNA: TGTGCCAGCAGCTCTCAGTTGAATCAGCCCCAGCATTTT. The rearrangement links TRBV5-8 to TRBJ1-5, with no clear D. Per the germline V gene, CDR1 is SGHTS and CDR2 is YDEGEE. This CDR3 is 13 amino acids long. V was shortened by 3 bases and J by 4 bases, with 8 bases between the two germline ends.